This T cell receptor beta chain came from a study of CXCR3-negative and CXCR3-positive naive CD8 T cells. Overall study results and limits: Naive cells, whether CXCR3-negative or CXCR3-positive, had similar TRBV-TRBJ usage, while memory cells differed. For CXCR3-positive naive cells, TRB CDR3s were more hydrophobic than those of CXCR3-negative naive cells. Naive subsets had comparable surface CD5; TCR strength was inferred from TRB CDR3 properties.

In the case of this clonotype: Antigen: not known.

Germline values: CDR1 ENHRY, CDR2 SYGVKD. The CDR3 covers 16 residues. With UMI labels, 5' RACE was used to prepare the TRB cDNA libraries. Reanalyzing the 5' RACE reads, TCRdb keeps one entry per CDR3 protein, without DNA. The sample yields tens of thousands of distinct CDR3 sequences, of which the top ten take up about 2.8%. This receptor was taken from a human donor in good health. Some clones in this sample may be carry-over from other donors' samples. The sequenced sample consisted of naive CXCR3- CD8+ T cells from blood. The subset denotes: CD45RO-CCR7+CD27+CD95- naive CD8+ T cells lacking CXCR3 (TNR3-). The gene calls are TRBV10-3 and TRBJ1-1. The CDR3 is CAISDGRVTSNTEAFF.